This TCR beta chain came from a study of human T cells and chemical hapten exposure (dated by TCRdb to the early 2020s). About the full investigation: For sensitization, 2% DPC in acetone was applied to a roughly 2 cm by roughly 2 cm area of upper inner arm skin. Patch testing was done on the upper back using Finn chambers containing 0.01% DPC, and results were scored after 6 days according to International Contact Dermatitis Research Group standards. Twenty-nine alopecia patients gave blood for TCR sequencing at one to four time points (pre-sensitization, 2, 6 and 24 weeks). Weekly therapeutic DPC doses were additionally applied to the scalp of patients throughout the roughly 23-week study period. Blood samples were taken from patients before sensitization (week 0) and at 2, 6 and about 24 weeks after DPC sensitization. This study followed changes in the peripheral blood TCR repertoire in vivo during primary and secondary sensitization of alopecia patients to the hapten diphenylcyclopropenone (DPC). Alopecia areata with under or over 50% scalp involvement, alopecia totalis and alopecia universalis were represented in the patient cohort, which was mostly female. Libraries were pooled for sequencing, and variation in per-sample TCR yields was attributed mainly to small differences in library volumes within the pool.

This clonotype was seen more than once but under ten times. Its antigen is still unknown. No per-base quality is available; no much larger clone lies one base away. The paper as a whole reports these results and caveats: After repeated subsampling, changes were observed in the strength of the expansion versus patch-test correlation and in the threshold at which the correlation became significant. Expanded TCRs formed significantly more large CDR3 similarity clusters than pre-sensitization or healthy control sets, consistent with antigen-driven responses. The number of TCRs above 1 in 1000 frequency did not change with DPC sensitization; there was no evidence of global repertoire structure alterations. A positive correlation was found between the number of PT1 expanded TCRs and patch test score, with significance reached at thresholds 8, 16 and 32 but not 4. Because all patients had alopecia, a presumed autoimmune disease, the immune response of the patients might differ from that of healthy individuals.

Receptor amplification or capture employed RACE. Sequencing was carried out with a NextSeq 500. During library preparation, unique molecular identifiers were attached to individual cDNA molecules so that TCRs could be counted in a quantitative, reproducible way. Both TCR alpha and TCR beta chains were sequenced from each blood RNA sample. Per the original workflow: A median of about 100,000 TCRs per sample was observed, with a range of 23,224 to 690,600. V, J and CDR3 annotation of the TCR reads was carried out using the Decombinator software suite. For the PS versus PT1 abundance plots, all samples were subsampled to the same number of TCRs (28,000). TCRs were defined as expanded if absent before sensitization and observed at least eight times at the 2-week time point. TCRdb ran its own pipeline on the public reads, namely fastp trimming at Q25 and MiXCR clone calling, and kept in-frame beta chains. A single entry per CDR3 protein holds the most common genes and DNA from its merged rows. The V and J calls here are based on TCRdb, not the publication. This sample gives around 380,000 distinct CDR3 sequences in total; more than 4.5% of them show up just once. 2% to 2.5% of the sample is taken by the ten largest.

The junction shows trimming of 3 bases on V and 0 bases on J, plus 12 bases between the germline ends. The CDR3 covers 15 residues, taking in both the cysteine and the phenylalanine. The retained sequence is limited to the CDR3, 45 bases, with the frame set at the first base. CDR1 and CDR2, looked up from the germline V gene (reference sequence), are GTSNPN and SVGIG. Interpreted using the paper, the time point label stands for: patch test 1, 2 weeks after DPC sensitization. The sample's treatment or condition label is to be understood as: therapeutic diphenylcyclopropenone sensitization with weekly scalp DPC. At each patch-test visit, blood was drawn before the patch test was applied. To be eligible, patients had to be aged 18 to 70, diagnosed with alopecia and judged suitable for DPC therapy, while pregnant patients were excluded. Unfractionated whole blood was collected in Tempus Blood RNA tubes, and total RNA was extracted from that blood.

The receptor's source is a woman aged 45-65 years with alopecia areata. Some clones in this sample may be carry-over from other donors' samples. The rearrangement combines TRBV30 with TRBJ2-1, and possibly TRBD2, on 6 matching bases. Sequenced here: whole blood, sampled in connection with sensitization to the hapten diphenylcyclopropenone (DPC). The CDR3 corresponds to CAWSGGISSYNEQFF. The DNA reads TGTGCCTGGAGCGGCGGGATTAGCTCCTACAATGAGCAGTTCTTC.